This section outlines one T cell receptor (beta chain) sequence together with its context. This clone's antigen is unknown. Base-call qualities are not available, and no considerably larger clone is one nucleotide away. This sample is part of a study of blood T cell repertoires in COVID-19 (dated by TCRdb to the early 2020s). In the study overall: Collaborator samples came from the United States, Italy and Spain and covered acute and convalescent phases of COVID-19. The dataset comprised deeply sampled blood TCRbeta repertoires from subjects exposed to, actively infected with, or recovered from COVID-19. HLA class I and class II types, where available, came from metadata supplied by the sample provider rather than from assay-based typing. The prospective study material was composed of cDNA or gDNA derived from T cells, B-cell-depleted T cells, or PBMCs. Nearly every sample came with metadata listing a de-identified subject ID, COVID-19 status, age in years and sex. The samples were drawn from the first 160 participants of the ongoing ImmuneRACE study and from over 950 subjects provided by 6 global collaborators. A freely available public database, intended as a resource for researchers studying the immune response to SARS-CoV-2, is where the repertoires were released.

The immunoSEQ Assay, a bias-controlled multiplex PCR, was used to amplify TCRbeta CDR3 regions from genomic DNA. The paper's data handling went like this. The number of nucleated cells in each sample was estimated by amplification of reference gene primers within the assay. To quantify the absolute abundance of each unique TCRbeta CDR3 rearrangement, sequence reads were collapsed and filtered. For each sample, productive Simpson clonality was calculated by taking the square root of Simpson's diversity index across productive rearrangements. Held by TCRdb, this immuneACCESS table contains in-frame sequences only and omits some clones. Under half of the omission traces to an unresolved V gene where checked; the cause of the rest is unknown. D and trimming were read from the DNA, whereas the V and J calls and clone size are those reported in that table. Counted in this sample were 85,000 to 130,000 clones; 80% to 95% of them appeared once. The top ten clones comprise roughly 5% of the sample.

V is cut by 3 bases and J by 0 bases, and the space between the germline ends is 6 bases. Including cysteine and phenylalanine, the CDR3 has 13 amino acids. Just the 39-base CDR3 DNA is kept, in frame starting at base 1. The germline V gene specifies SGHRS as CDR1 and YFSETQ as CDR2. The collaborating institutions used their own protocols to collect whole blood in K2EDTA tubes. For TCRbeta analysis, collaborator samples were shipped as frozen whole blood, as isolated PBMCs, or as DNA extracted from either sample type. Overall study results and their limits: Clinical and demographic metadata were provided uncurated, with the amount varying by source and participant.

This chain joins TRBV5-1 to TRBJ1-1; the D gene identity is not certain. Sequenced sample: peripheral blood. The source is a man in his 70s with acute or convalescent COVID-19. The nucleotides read TGCGCCAGCAGCTCCGGGTTGAACACTGAAGCTTTCTTT. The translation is CASSSGLNTEAFF.